This T cell receptor beta chain was sequenced during a study of blood T cell repertoires in COVID-19. Study-wide background: COVID-19 samples, acute and convalescent, were from the United States, Italy and Spain. In each case, the material was cDNA or gDNA derived from T cells, B-cell-depleted T cells, or PBMCs.

The CDR3 is 15 amino acids. V trimming: 6 bases; J trimming: 6 bases; junction bases outside the gene matches: 6. Germline CDR1 and CDR2: MNHNY and SVGAGI (reference sequence). Authors' processing steps: Using reference gene primer amplification, nucleated cell counts were estimated. Generated by immunoSEQ multiplex PCR, the TCRdb table keeps only in-frame clones and is missing some. V and J calls and clone size are given by that table; D and trimming were obtained from the DNA. This sample has 130,000 or so clones, with around 89% found just once. This receptor was obtained from a man aged 70-80 years with active COVID-19. J is TRBJ2-2 and V is TRBV6-6; 11 bases map to TRBD1. Sequencing used peripheral blood. The CDR3 loop reads CASRAGTGGAGELFF. The CDR3 nucleotides are TGTGCCAGCAGGGCCGGGACAGGGGGGGCCGGGGAGCTGTTTTTT.